The 4 T cell receptor beta chains given below trace back to one sample, sequenced in a study of cytotoxic CD8 clonotypes in ibrutinib-treated CLL. Repertoires were generated with immunoSEQ multiplex PCR, while TCRdb's copy carries only in-frame clones and drops some. The data hold approximately 91,000 clones, with more than 75% observed a single time. Specimen: PBMCs, collected after 12 months of ibrutinib treatment. These receptors came from a human donor with chronic lymphocytic leukemia.

The rearrangement joins TRBV10-2 to TRBJ1-2; D uncertain. Trimming cost V 6 bases and J 3 bases, with 2 bases left between them. Germline CDR1 reads WSHSY; CDR2 reads SAAADI. This CDR3 region has 10 residues. The CDR3: CASRHYGYTF. The CDR3 DNA reads TGCGCCAGCAGGCACTATGGCTACACCTTC.

The chain links TRBV19 to TRBJ2-3, with D perhaps being TRBD1 or TRBD2 (6 bases each). The CDR3 runs 17 residues. V dropped 6 bases and J dropped 1 base, with 20 bases sitting between them. Germline lookup yields CDR1 LNHDA and CDR2 SQIVND (reference sequence). The CDR3 loop reads CASRSGPGGGGTDTQYF. In nucleotides, the CDR3 is TGTGCCAGTAGGTCCGGGCCTGGGGGCGGGGGCACAGATACGCAGTATTTT.

The V gene is TRBV5-1, the J gene TRBJ1-3; D remains ambiguous. V lost 0 bases to trimming and J lost 1 base, with 20 bases between them. The CDR3 sequence is 19 residues long. The germline V gene encodes CDR1 SGHRS and CDR2 YFSETQ. This CDR3 is CASSLGWQANPPSGNTIYF. The CDR3 nucleotides read TGCGCCAGCAGCTTGGGTTGGCAGGCGAACCCACCTTCTGGAAACACCATATATTTT.

This rearrangement joins TRBV19 to TRBJ1-1, with a tentative D call TRBD1 (6 bases). The V end lost 7 bases, the J end lost 5 bases, and 11 bases lay between the germline ends. Germline V lookup: CDR1 LNHDA, CDR2 SQIVND (reference sequence). This CDR3 is built from 12 residues. CDR3 nucleotides: TGTGCCAGTACGGGGGGCGAAACTGAAGCTTTCTTT. Its protein is CASTGGETEAFF.